This T cell receptor beta chain derives from a study of CD8+ T cells in alopecia areata. Study as a whole: Scalp area affected, as a percentage, set the severity score of treated patients.

In the case of this clone: Other nucleotide sequences in the sample specify the same CDR3.

Treatment: oral pan-JAK inhibitor, 5-10 mg twice daily. Obtained from alopecia areata patients were lesional scalp punch biopsies along with peripheral blood. Sequencing relied on a cDNA template that was reverse transcribed from extracted RNA. Profiling relied on immunoSEQ multiplex PCR, and the TCRdb table lists in-frame clones only, not all of them. The repertoire has some 220,000 clones, 50% to 60% of them found once; the top ten carry about 1.4%. Germline CDR1 SQVTM, CDR2 ANQGSEA. The CDR3 length is 12 residues. Deletions cut 4 bases from V and 2 bases from J, with 8 bases between. Sequenced material: CD4+ T cells sorted from blood, taken at week 4, from a patient treated with tofacitinib. The chain joins TRBV29-1 to TRBJ1-1; D ambiguous. This TCR was sampled from a human donor with alopecia areata. The CDR3 region is CSVGQTNTEAFF. The CDR3 DNA sequence: TGCAGCGTTGGACAAACTAACACTGAAGCTTTCTTT.